This T cell receptor beta chain is drawn from a study of neoadjuvant anti-PD-1 for oral cavity cancer. Across the whole study: Patients without progression received a fourth nivolumab dose around day 43, then surgical resection on days 50-56. Findings and caveats of the study: After neoadjuvant nivolumab, PBMC T cell clonality was significantly higher in non-responders than responders.

Comment on this clone: Its antigen is still unknown.

Stage II-IVA oral cavity squamous cell carcinoma was new and untreated by systemic or radiation therapy. Blood libraries mostly used roughly 440 ng genomic DNA, six replicates each. The repertoire was sequenced with immunoSEQ multiplex PCR; TCRdb's copy has only in-frame clones and lacks some. Of approximately 72,000 clones in the sample, 83% are singletons; the top ten hold approximately 3%. This CDR3 comprises 15 residues. Germline V gene lookup returns CDR1 SGHTA and CDR2 FQGTGA. V dropped 1 base and J dropped 2 bases, with 10 bases sitting between them. The sample here was PBMCs, taken before nivolumab (anti-PD-1) treatment. The receptor was isolated from a person aged 35-79 years with oral cavity squamous cell carcinoma. V and J are TRBV7-3 and TRBJ2-3; perhaps D is TRBD1 or TRBD2 (5 bases each). Here the CDR3 reads CASSLIGATTDTQYF. CDR3 in DNA: TGTGCCAGCAGCTTAATCGGGGCGACCACAGATACGCAGTATTTT.